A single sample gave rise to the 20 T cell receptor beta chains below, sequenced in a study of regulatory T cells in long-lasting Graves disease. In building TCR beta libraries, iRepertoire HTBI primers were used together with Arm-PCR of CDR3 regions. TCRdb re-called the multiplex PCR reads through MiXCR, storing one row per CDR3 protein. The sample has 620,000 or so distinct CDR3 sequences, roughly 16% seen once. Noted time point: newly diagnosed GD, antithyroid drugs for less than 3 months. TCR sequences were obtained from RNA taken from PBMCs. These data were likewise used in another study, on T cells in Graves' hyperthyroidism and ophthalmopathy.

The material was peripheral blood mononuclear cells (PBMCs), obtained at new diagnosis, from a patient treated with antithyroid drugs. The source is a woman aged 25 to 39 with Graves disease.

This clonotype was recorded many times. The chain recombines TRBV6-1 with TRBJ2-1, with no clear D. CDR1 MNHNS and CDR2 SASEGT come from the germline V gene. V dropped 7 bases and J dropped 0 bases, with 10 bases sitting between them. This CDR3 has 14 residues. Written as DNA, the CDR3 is TGTGCCAGCAAACCCCGAAGCTCCTACAATGAGCAGTTCTTC. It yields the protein CASKPRSSYNEQFF.

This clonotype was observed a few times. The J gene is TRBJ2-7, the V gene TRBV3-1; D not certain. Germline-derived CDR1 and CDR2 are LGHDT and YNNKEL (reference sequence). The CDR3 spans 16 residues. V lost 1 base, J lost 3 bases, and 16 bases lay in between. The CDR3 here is CASSQGMMIADYEQYF. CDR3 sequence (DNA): TGTGCCAGCAGCCAAGGGATGATGATAGCCGACTACGAGCAGTACTTC.

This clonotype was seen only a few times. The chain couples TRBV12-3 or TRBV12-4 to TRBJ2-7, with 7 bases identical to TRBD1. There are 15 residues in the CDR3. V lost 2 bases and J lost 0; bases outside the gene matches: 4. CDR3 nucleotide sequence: TGTGCCAGCAGTTTACAGCCAGGGGGCTCCTACGAGCAGTACTTC. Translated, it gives CASSLQPGGSYEQYF.

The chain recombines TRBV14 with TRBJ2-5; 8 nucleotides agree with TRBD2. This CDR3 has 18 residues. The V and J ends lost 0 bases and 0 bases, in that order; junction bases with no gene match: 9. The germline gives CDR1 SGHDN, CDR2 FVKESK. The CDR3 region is CASSQDTSGLKYQETQYF. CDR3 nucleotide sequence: TGTGCCAGCAGCCAAGACACTAGCGGCCTAAAGTACCAAGAGACCCAGTACTTC.

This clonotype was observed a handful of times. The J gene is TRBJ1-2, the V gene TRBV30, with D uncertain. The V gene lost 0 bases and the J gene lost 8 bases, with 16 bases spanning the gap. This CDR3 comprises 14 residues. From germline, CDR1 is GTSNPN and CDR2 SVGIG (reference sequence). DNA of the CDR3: TGTGCCTGGAGTGTAGGGCGAAAATCTTTCGGCTACACCTTC. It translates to CAWSVGRKSFGYTF.

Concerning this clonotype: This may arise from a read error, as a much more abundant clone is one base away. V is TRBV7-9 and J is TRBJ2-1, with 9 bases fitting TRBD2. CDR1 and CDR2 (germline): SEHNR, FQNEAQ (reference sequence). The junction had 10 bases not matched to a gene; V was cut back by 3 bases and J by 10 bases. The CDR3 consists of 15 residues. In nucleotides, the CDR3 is TGTGCCAGCAGCTTGGCGGGACTAGCTATTAGCGAGCAGTTCTTC. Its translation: CASSLAGLAISEQFF.

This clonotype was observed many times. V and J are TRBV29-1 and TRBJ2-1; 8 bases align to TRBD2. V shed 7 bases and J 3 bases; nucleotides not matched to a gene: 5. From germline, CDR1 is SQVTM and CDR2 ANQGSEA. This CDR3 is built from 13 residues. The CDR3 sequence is CSALSGVYNEQFF. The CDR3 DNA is TGCAGCGCACTTAGCGGGGTCTACAATGAGCAGTTCTTC.

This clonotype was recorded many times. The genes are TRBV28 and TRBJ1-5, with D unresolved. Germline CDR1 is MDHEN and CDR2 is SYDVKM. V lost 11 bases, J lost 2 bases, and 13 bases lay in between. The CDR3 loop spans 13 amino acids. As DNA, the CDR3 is TGTGCCGCCCGAGGGCAGGGCAATCAGCCCCAGCATTTT. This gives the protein CAARGQGNQPQHF.

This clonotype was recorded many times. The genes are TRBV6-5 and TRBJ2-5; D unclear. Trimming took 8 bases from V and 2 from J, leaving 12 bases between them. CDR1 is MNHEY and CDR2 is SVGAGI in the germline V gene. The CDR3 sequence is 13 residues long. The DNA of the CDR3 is TGTGCCAGCGGTTCATGGGCGCAAGAGACCCAGTACTTC. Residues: CASGSWAQETQYF.

The CDR3, as DNA: TGCAGCGTTACATCAGGGGTCGACTACGAGCAGTACTTC. Translating gives CSVTSGVDYEQYF. The J gene is TRBJ2-3, the V gene TRBV29-1, with D tentatively TRBD1 (6 bases). The J call is in doubt because the DNA end fits TRBJ2-7 better. CDR1 SQVTM and CDR2 ANQGSEA come from the germline V gene. This CDR3 is built from 13 residues.

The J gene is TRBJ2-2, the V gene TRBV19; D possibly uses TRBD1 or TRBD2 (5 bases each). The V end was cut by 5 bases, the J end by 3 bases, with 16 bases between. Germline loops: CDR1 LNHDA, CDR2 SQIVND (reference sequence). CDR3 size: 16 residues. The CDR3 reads CASSSATLGDTGELFF. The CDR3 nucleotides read TGTGCCAGTAGTTCCGCAACCCTGGGGGACACCGGGGAGCTGTTTTTT.

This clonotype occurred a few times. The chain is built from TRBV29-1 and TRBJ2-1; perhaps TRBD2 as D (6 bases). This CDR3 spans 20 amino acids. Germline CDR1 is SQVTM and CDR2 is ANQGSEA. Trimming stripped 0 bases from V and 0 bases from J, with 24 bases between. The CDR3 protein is CSVEDLLAGPGRTSYNEQFF. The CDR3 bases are TGCAGCGTTGAAGATCTTTTGGCAGGACCCGGGAGAACCTCCTACAATGAGCAGTTCTTC.

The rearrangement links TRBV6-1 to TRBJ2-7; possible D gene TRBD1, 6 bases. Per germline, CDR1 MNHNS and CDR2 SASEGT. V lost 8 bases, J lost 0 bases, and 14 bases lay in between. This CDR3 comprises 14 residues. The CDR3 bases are TGTGCCAGCGAGAAGGGACAACACTCCTACGAGCAGTACTTC. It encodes CASEKGQHSYEQYF.

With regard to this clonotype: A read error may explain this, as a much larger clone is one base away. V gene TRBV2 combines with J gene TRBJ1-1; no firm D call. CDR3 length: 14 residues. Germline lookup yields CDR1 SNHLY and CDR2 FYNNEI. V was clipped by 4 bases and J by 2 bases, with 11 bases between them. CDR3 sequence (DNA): TGTGCCAGCAGTGTACCCAGCATAAACACTGAAGCTTTCTTT. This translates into CASSVPSINTEAFF.

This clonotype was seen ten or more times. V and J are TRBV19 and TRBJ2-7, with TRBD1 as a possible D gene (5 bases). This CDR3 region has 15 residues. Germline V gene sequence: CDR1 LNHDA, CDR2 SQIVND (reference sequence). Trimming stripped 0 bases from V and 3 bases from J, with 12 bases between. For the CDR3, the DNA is TGTGCCAGTAGTATAGAGCGCGGACAAAACTACGAGCAGTACTTC. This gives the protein CASSIERGQNYEQYF. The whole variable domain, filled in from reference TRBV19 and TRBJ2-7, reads DGGITQSPKYLFRKEGQNVTLSCEQNLNHDAMYWYRQDPGQGLRLIYYSQIVNDFQKGDIAEGYSVSREKKESFPLTVTSAQKNPTAFYLCASSIERGQNYEQYFGPGTRLTVT.

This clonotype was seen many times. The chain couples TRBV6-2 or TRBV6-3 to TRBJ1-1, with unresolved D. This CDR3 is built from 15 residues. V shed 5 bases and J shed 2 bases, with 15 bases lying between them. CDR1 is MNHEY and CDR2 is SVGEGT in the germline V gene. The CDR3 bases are TGTGCCAGCAGTGAAACCGTGGACGGAAACACTGAAGCTTTCTTT. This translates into CASSETVDGNTEAFF.

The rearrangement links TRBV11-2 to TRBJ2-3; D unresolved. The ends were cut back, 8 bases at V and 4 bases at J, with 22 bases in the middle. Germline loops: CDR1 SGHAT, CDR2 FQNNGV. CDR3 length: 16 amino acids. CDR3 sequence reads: CASAYSAAQMADTQYF. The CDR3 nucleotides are TGTGCCAGCGCTTATTCGGCGGCTCAAATGGCAGATACGCAGTATTTT.

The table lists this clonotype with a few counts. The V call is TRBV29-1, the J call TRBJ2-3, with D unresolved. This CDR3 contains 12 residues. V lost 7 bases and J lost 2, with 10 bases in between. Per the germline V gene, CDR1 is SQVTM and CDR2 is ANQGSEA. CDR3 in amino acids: CSGCTDTDTQYF. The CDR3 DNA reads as TGCAGCGGCTGTACTGACACAGATACGCAGTATTTT.

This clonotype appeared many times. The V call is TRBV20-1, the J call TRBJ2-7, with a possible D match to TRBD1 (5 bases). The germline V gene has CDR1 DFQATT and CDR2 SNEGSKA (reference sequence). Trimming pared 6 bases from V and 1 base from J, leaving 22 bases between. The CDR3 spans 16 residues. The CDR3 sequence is CSAPKGRVIGSYEQYF. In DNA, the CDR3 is TGCAGTGCACCGAAGGGGCGCGTAATCGGATCCTACGAGCAGTACTTC.

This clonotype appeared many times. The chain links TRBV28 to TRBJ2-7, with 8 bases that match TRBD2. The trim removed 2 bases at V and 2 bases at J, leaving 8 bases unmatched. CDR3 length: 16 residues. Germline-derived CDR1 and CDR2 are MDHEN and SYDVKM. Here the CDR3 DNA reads TGTGCCAGCAGTTTACCGCTAGCGGGTGGCCCCTACGAGCAGTACTTC. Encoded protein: CASSLPLAGGPYEQYF.